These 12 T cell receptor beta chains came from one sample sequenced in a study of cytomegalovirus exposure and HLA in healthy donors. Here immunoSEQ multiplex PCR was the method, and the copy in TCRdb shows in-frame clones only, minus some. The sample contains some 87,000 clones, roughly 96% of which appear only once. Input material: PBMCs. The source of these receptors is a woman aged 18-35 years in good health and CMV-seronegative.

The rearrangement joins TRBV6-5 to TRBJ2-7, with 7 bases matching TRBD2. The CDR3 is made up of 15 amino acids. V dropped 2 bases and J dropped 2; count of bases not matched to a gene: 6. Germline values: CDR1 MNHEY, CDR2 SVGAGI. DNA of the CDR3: TGTGCCAGCAGTTACGGGGGAGGGAGTCCCTACGAGCAGTACTTC. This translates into CASSYGGGSPYEQYF.

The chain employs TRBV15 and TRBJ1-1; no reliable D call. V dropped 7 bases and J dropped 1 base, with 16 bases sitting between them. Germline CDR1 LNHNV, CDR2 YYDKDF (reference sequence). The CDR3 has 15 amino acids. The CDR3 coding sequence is TGTGCCACCAAGTTCGCACCCCCTAAGAACACTGAAGCTTTCTTT. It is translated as CATKFAPPKNTEAFF.

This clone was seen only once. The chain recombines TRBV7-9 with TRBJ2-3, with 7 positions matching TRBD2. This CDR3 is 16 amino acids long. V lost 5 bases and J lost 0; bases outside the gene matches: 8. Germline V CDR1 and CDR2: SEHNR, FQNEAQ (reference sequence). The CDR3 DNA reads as TGTGCCAGCAGCGGTCCCTCTAGCGGTAGCACAGATACGCAGTATTTT. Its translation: CASSGPSSGSTDTQYF.

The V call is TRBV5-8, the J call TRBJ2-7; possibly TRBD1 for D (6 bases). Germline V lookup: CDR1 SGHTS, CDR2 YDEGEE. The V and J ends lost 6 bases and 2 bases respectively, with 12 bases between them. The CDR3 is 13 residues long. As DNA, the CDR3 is TGTGCCAGCACCCCGACAGGCACCTACGAGCAGTACTTC. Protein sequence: CASTPTGTYEQYF.

The CDR3 bases are TGTGCCAGCAGACAGGGGCGAGCCACTGAAGCTTTCTTT. It encodes CASRQGRATEAFF. The chain links TRBV14 to TRBJ1-1; the match to TRBD1 covers 7 bases. Germline V gene lookup returns CDR1 SGHDN and CDR2 FVKESK. The CDR3 totals 13 residues. J was trimmed by 4 bases and V by 6 bases; bases with no gene match: 5.

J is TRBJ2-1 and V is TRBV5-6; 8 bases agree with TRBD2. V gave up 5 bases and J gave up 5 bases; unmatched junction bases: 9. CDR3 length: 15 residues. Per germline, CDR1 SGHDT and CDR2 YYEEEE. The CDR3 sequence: CASSREGGVNNEQFF. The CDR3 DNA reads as TGTGCCAGCAGTCGGGAGGGGGGGGTAAACAATGAGCAGTTCTTC.

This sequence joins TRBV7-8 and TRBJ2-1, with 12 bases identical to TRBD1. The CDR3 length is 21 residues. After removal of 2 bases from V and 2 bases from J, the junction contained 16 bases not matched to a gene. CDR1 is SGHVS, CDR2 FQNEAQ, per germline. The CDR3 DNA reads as TGTGCCAGCAGCTTATATCCCGGGACAGGGGGCGCTTGGGGCGCCTACAATGAGCAGTTCTTC. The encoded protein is CASSLYPGTGGAWGAYNEQFF.

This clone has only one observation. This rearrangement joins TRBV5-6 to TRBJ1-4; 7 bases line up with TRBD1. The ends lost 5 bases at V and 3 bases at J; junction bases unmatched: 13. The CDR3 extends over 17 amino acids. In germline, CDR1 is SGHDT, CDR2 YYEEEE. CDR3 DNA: TGTGCCAGCAGTTTTGGAAGCAGGGGGAGAGCTAATGAAAAACTGTTTTTT. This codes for CASSFGSRGRANEKLFF. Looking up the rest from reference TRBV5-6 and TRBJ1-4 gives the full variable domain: DAGVTQSPTHLIKTRGQQVTLRCSPKSGHDTVSWYQQALGQGPQFIFQYYEEEERQRGNFPDRFSGHQFPNYSSELNVNALLLGDSALYLCASSFGSRGRANEKLFFGSGTQLSVL.

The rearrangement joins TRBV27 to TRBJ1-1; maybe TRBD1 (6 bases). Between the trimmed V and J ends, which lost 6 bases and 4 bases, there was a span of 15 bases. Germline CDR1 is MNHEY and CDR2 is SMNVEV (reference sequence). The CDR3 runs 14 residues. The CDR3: CASRSLGTTTEAFF. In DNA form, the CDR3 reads TGTGCCAGCAGAAGCCTTGGGACAACCACTGAAGCTTTCTTT.

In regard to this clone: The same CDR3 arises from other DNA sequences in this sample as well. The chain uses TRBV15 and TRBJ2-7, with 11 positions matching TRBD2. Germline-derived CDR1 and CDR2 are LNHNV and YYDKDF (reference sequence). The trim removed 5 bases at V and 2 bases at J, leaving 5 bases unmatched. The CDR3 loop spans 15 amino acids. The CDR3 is CATSARLAGPYEQYF. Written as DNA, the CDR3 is TGTGCCACCAGCGCCAGACTAGCGGGACCCTACGAGCAGTACTTC.

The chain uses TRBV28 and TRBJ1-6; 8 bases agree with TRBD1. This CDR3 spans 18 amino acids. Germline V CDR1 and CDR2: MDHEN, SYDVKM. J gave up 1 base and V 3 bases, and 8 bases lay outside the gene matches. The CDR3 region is CASSFHPGQESYNSPLHF. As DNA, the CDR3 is TGTGCCAGCAGTTTTCACCCGGGACAGGAATCCTATAATTCACCCCTCCACTTT.

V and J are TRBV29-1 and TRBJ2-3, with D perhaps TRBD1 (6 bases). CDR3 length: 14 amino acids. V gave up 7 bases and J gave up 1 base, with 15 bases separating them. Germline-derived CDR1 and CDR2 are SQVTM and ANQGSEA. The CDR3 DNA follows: TGCAGCGCCGCCCGGGCAGGGGGCACAGATACGCAGTATTTT. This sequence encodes CSAARAGGTDTQYF.